This T cell receptor beta chain stems from a study of blood T cell repertoires in COVID-19. Overall study: The samples span acute and convalescent COVID-19 from the United States, Italy and Spain. Sample material is recorded as cDNA or gDNA derived from T cells, B-cell-depleted T cells, or PBMCs.

CDR1 is SGDLS, CDR2 YYNGEE, per germline. J lost 5 bases, V lost 4 bases, and 7 bases had no gene match. The length of the CDR3 is 16 residues. Donors in Cohort 3 who had recovered were those with two negative PCRs, healthcare professional clearance, or resolution of their symptoms. In the study's own analysis: Estimates of nucleated cell counts were drawn from the amplification of reference gene primers. Sequencing was performed with immunoSEQ multiplex PCR; in TCRdb, only in-frame clones are kept and a portion is missing. V and J calls and clone size come straight from that table; D and trimming were deduced from the DNA. The table includes roughly 360,000 clones, 87% detected once.

The rearrangement joins TRBV9 to TRBJ2-3; 13 bases match TRBD2. This clonotype was sampled from a man aged 25 to 40 who had recovered from COVID-19. The sample consisted of PBMCs or T cells enriched from blood (not recorded which). The CDR3 loop is CASSLRLAGGGDTQYF. The CDR3 nucleotides are TGTGCCAGCAGCCTACGACTAGCGGGGGGCGGAGATACGCAGTATTTT.